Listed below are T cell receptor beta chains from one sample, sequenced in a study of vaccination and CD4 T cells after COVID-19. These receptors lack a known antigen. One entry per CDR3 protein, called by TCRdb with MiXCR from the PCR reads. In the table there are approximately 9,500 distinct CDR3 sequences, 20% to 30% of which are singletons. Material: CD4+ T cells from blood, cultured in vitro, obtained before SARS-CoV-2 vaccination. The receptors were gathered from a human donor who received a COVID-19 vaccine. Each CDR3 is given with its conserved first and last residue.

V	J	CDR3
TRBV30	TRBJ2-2	CAWNRGRTGELFF
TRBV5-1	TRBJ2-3	CASSLDTALEDTQYF
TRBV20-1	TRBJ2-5	CSARDANRETQYF
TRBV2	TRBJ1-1	CATHSGRNTEAFF
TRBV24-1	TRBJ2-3	CATSDLGRGRTDTQYF
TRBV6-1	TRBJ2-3	CASTPGGTRSTDTQYF
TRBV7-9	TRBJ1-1	CASSLVVGAAFF
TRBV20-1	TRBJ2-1	CSATLAGGRSYNEQFF
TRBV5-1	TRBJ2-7	CASSLLSPSVNYEQYF
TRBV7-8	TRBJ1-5	CASSLAPQEYSNQPQHF
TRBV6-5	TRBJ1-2	CASSYDGGLRMRYTF
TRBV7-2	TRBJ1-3	CASSLEEGRFSGNTIYF
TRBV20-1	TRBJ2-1	CSARYGGENEQFF
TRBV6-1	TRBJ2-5	CASRPPWRGGLKTQYF
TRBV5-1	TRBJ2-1	CASSLTAGGTYNEQFF
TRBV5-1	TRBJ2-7	CASSLASQRTYEQYF
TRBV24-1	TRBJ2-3	CATTNPTGFSTDTQYF
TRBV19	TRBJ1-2	CASSTIWQPRDGYTF
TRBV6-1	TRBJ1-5	CASSAAGVGVHQPQHF
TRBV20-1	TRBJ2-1	CSASALAGGLSYNEQFF
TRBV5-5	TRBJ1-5	CASSFRGDRSQPQHF
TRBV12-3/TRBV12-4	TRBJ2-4	CASSFRRGTAKNIQYF
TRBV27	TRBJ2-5	CASSPDRGRETQYF
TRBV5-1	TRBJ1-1	CASSLRQERTEAFF
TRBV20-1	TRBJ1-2	CSARVPPWGSNYGYTF
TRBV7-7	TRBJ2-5	CASSLEGVGTQYF
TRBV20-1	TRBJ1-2	CSASLSGDGYTF
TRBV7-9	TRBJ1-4	CATRGNGTNEKLFF
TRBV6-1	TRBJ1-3	CASSRSVQGAAGNTIYF
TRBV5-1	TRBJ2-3	CASSSGQGLGDTQYF
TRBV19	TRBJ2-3	CASSSRIRPDTQYF
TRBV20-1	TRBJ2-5	CSARDAGGPQETQYF
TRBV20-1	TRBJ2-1	CSATHWGRGSDEQFF
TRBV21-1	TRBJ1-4	CASSIDRDEKLFF
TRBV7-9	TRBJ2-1	CASTRLAGAATYNEQFF
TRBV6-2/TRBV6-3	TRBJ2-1	CASRGGGGVYNEQFF
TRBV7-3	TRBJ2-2	CASSRTATGELFF
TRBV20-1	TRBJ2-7	CSAQSGTETYEQYF
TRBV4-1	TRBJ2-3	CASSQDVASGPTDTQYF
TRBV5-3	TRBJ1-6	CARTRDRSFNKPNSPLHF
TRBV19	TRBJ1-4	CASSIGVRAGAPRATNEKLFF
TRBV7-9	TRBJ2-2	CASSFPQGYTGELFF
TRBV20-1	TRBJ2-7	CSASAGDEQYF
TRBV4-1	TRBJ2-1	CASSQDPVDNEQFF
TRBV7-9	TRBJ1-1	CASSFFEGPTEAFF
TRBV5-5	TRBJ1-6	CASSLEGLGGNSPLHF
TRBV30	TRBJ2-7	CAWGGRAEQYF
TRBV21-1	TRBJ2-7	CASSARPSLRNEQYF
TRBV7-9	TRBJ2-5	CASSLWDFSGETQYF
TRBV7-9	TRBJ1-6	CASSFSQVNSPLHF
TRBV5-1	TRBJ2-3	CASSSLLYTDTQYF
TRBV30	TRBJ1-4	CAWSTGLNEKLFF
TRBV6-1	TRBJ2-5	CASSDYWGETQYF